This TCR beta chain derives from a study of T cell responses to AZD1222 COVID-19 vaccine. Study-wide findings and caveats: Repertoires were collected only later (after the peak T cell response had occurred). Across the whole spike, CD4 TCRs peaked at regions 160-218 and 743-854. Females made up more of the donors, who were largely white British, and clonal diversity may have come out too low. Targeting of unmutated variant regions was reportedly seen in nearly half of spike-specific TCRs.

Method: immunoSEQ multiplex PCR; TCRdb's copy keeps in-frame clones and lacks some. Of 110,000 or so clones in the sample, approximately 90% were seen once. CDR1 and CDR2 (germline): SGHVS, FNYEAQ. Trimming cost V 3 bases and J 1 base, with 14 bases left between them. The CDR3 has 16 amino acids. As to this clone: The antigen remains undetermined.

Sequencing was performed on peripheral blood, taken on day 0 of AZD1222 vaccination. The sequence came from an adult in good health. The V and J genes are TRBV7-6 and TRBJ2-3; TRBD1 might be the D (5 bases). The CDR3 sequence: CASSFPVGAGTDTQYF. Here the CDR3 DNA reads TGTGCCAGCAGCTTCCCTGTAGGGGCTGGCACAGATACGCAGTATTTT.